The 20 T cell receptor beta chains in this list originate from one sample, sequenced in a study of response to subunit inactivated influenza vaccine. TCRdb re-called the RT-PCR reads with MiXCR, one entry per CDR3 protein. The sample contains 650,000 to 700,000 distinct CDR3 sequences, around a sixth of which appear only once. The source was PBMCs from blood, collected 11 to 12 days after vaccination. These receptors were obtained from a man between 50 and 59 years old who received an inactivated influenza vaccine.

This clonotype has just a few counts. The rearrangement links TRBV7-6 to TRBJ2-7; D may match TRBD1 or TRBD2 (5 bases each). The V end was cut by 5 bases, the J end by 5 bases, with 22 bases between. CDR1 SGHVS and CDR2 FNYEAQ come from the germline V gene. There are 16 residues in the CDR3. DNA for the CDR3: TGTGCCAGCAGCAAACGGGGCCTCGGGGATAGCAACGAGCAGTACTTC. It encodes CASSKRGLGDSNEQYF.

This rearrangement joins TRBV6-1 to TRBJ2-1; tentative D call: TRBD1 (7 bases). V dropped 9 bases and J dropped 7 bases, with 19 bases sitting between them. CDR3 length equals 14 residues. The germline gives CDR1 MNHNS, CDR2 SASEGT. This chain's CDR3 is CASRPRPGGNEQFF. CDR3 nucleotide sequence: TGTGCCAGTAGGCCGAGACCAGGGGGGAATGAGCAGTTCTTC.

V gene TRBV7-8 combines with J gene TRBJ2-1, with D unclear. This CDR3 has 15 amino acids. Germline values: CDR1 SGHVS, CDR2 FQNEAQ. V was shortened by 1 base and J by 6 bases, with 13 bases between the two germline ends. The CDR3 nucleotides read TGTGCCAGCAGCTTAGAGGTTAGCCCCATCAATGAGCAGTTCTTC. Translating gives CASSLEVSPINEQFF.

The V call is TRBV11-2, the J call TRBJ2-7; weak D call: TRBD1 (7 bases). Germline V CDR1 and CDR2: SGHAT, FQNNGV. Trimming removed 1 base at V and 3 bases at J, with 16 bases between. The CDR3 runs to 16 residues. The CDR3 nucleotides read TGTGCCAGCAGCTTAGGATTTGGGCAGGGGGGCTACGAGCAGTACTTC. Its translation: CASSLGFGQGGYEQYF.

The V and J genes are TRBV4-3 and TRBJ1-1; D is undetermined. The CDR3 is 14 amino acids. Germline CDR1 is LGHNA and CDR2 is YSLEER. The V and J ends lost 3 bases and 0 bases respectively, with 8 bases between them. CDR3 in amino acids: CASSQLGMNTEAFF. The CDR3 nucleotides are TGCGCCAGCAGCCAGTTAGGAATGAACACTGAAGCTTTCTTT.

The CDR3 DNA follows: TGTGCCAGCAGCGTAGAAGGGGGACTAGCGGGAGATACGCAGTATTTT. Its protein is CASSVEGGLAGDTQYF. The J gene is TRBJ2-3, the V gene TRBV9; TRBD2 aligns across 12 bases. The ends lost 0 bases at V and 5 bases at J; junction bases unmatched: 4. CDR3 length: 16 amino acids. Germline CDR1 SGDLS, CDR2 YYNGEE.

The chain carries TRBV20-1 and TRBJ2-7, with 8 bases fitting TRBD2. Trimming took 3 bases from V and 2 from J; bases not matched to a gene: 3. The CDR3 contains 13 residues. Germline V gene sequence: CDR1 DFQATT, CDR2 SNEGSKA (reference sequence). The CDR3 region is CSASSGETYEQYF. DNA of the CDR3: TGCAGTGCTAGTAGCGGGGAAACCTACGAGCAGTACTTC.

The rearrangement uses TRBV5-1 and TRBJ2-1, with D unclear. V was clipped by 0 bases and J by 3 bases, with 7 bases between them. CDR3 length: 14 amino acids. Germline V gene sequence: CDR1 SGHRS, CDR2 YFSETQ. The CDR3 protein is CASSLGSNYNEQFF. CDR3 nucleotides: TGCGCCAGCAGCTTGGGGTCTAACTACAATGAGCAGTTCTTC.

This clonotype was counted a few times. The chain has TRBV12-3 or TRBV12-4 and TRBJ1-5, with a possible D match to TRBD1 (5 bases). The CDR3 has 14 residues. Trimming shortened V by 5 bases and J by 11 bases, and 19 bases separated the two germline ends. DNA of the CDR3: TGTGCCAGCAGTACCTTTCTCGCCACCAGGGCCCAGCATTTT. Protein sequence: CASSTFLATRAQHF.

This clonotype turned up a few times. This sequence joins TRBV5-1 and TRBJ2-5; 9 bases agree with TRBD1. Germline CDR1 reads SGHRS; CDR2 reads YFSETQ. After removal of 0 bases from V and 2 bases from J, the junction contained 8 bases not matched to a gene. The CDR3 totals 17 residues. The CDR3 region has the DNA TGCGCCAGCAGCTTGGGAGGGACAGGGAGGACACAAGAGACCCAGTACTTC. The encoded protein is CASSLGGTGRTQETQYF.

The chain combines TRBV28 with TRBJ1-2, with unresolved D. This CDR3 is built from 17 residues. V was clipped by 4 bases and J by 1 base, with 19 bases between them. Per the germline V gene, CDR1 is MDHEN and CDR2 is SYDVKM. CDR3 protein: CASSSPPAGRHNYGYTF. The CDR3 DNA reads as TGTGCCAGCAGTTCCCCCCCGGCAGGCCGACATAACTATGGCTACACCTTC.

This clonotype occurred a few times. The chain combines TRBV12-3 or TRBV12-4 with TRBJ2-1, with 7 bases identical to TRBD2. The CDR3 runs to 14 residues. V lost 4 bases and J lost 6; bases outside the gene matches: 6. This chain's CDR3 is CASSWSGTGNEQFF. The CDR3 DNA sequence: TGTGCCAGCAGTTGGAGCGGGACCGGCAATGAGCAGTTCTTC.

This clonotype came up a few times. The V and J genes are TRBV5-1 and TRBJ1-2; 9 bases are shared with TRBD1. Trimming cost V 0 bases and J 6 bases; bases outside gene matches: 6. Germline CDR1 and CDR2: SGHRS and YFSETQ. The CDR3 has 15 amino acids. The CDR3 sequence is CASSLAVGQGNGYTF. In nucleotides, the CDR3 is TGCGCCAGCAGCTTGGCCGTGGGACAGGGAAATGGCTACACCTTC.

This clonotype was counted a few times. This chain links TRBV15 with TRBJ2-4, with D hard to call. V lost 1 base to trimming and J lost 3 bases, with 16 bases between them. The CDR3 has 17 residues. Germline lookup yields CDR1 LNHNV and CDR2 YYDKDF (reference sequence). CDR3 nucleotides: TGTGCCACCAGCAGAGGAAGACTGAAAGTCGGCAAAAACATTCAGTACTTC. Protein product: CATSRGRLKVGKNIQYF.

This clonotype was picked up a small number of times. This chain connects TRBV29-1 to TRBJ2-1; TRBD2 is a possible D gene (6 bases). V dropped 7 bases and J dropped 8 bases, with 15 bases sitting between them. This CDR3 contains 12 residues. Germline V CDR1 and CDR2: SQVTM, ANQGSEA. The CDR3 loop is CSGARGLHEQFF. The CDR3, as DNA: TGCAGCGGGGCCCGGGGGTTGCATGAGCAGTTCTTC.

V usage is TRBV15 and J usage is TRBJ1-2, with 7 positions matching TRBD1. After removal of 5 bases from V and 5 bases from J, the junction contained 11 bases not matched to a gene. Germline V gives CDR1 LNHNV, CDR2 YYDKDF (reference sequence). The CDR3 loop spans 15 amino acids. CDR3 sequence reads: CATSARQGPIYGYTF. The CDR3 DNA is TGTGCCACCAGCGCCCGACAGGGCCCAATTTATGGCTACACCTTC.

This chain links TRBV20-1 with TRBJ1-2, with D perhaps matching TRBD1 (5 bases). Trimming removed 6 bases at V and 2 bases at J, with 10 bases between. The CDR3 spans 12 residues. Germline CDR1 is DFQATT and CDR2 is SNEGSKA (reference sequence). The CDR3 loop is CSAETANYGYTF. CDR3 coding DNA: TGCAGTGCAGAGACAGCAAACTATGGCTACACCTTC.

The chain couples TRBV20-1 to TRBJ2-7, with D possibly called TRBD1 or TRBD2 (5 bases each). The length of the CDR3 is 13 residues. The V gene lost 6 bases and the J gene lost 4 bases, with 16 bases spanning the gap. Germline loops: CDR1 DFQATT, CDR2 SNEGSKA (reference sequence). In DNA, the CDR3 is TGCAGTGCAACGGGACGCACGTATTACGAGCAGTACTTC. As protein: CSATGRTYYEQYF.

V is TRBV5-1 and J is TRBJ2-1, with 14 positions matching TRBD2. CDR1 and CDR2 from the germline V gene are SGHRS and YFSETQ. CDR3 length: 16 residues. Trimming removed 4 bases from V and 7 bases from J; junction bases left unmatched: 7. CDR3 sequence reads: CASSKGTSGSGNEQFF. Here the CDR3 DNA reads TGCGCCAGCAGCAAAGGGACTAGCGGGAGCGGAAATGAGCAGTTCTTC.

This clonotype has only a few counts. The chain recombines TRBV29-1 with TRBJ1-2; D uncertain. Trimming shortened V by 2 bases and J by 6 bases, and 13 bases separated the two germline ends. The CDR3 sequence is 13 residues long. In germline, CDR1 is SQVTM, CDR2 ANQGSEA. Here the CDR3 reads CSVELWAENGYTF. CDR3 bases: TGCAGCGTTGAACTATGGGCAGAAAATGGCTACACCTTC.